This T cell receptor beta chain comes out of a study of beta chain features in type 1 diabetes. Expressed TCRB transcripts were sequenced because the entire RNA isolate underwent reverse transcription. Sequencing was performed with immunoSEQ multiplex PCR; in TCRdb, only in-frame clones are kept and a portion is missing. The table records about 250,000 clones, roughly an eighth of them present only once. This clone occurred a few times. Its matching antigen is unknown. V dropped 7 bases and J dropped 7; count of bases not matched to a gene: 10. Germline CDR1 MNHEY, CDR2 SVGAGI. The CDR3 consists of 14 residues. Regarding the study as a whole: Within the patient group, naive, central memory and Treg TCRB repertoires appeared more similar to each other than within healthy donors.

Material for sequencing was naive CD4+ T cells from blood. The sequence came from a woman in her thirties or forties in good health. The chain employs TRBV6-5 and TRBJ2-3; 8 bases match TRBD2. The CDR3 loop reads CASNRAGGANTQYF. The CDR3, as DNA: TGTGCCAGCAACCGGGCCGGGGGGGCAAATACGCAGTATTTT.